Below are 4 T cell receptor beta chains sequenced from a single sample in a study of beta chain features in type 1 diabetes. Sequenced material consisted of expressed TCRB transcripts (all of the isolated RNA was reverse transcribed). TCRdb's table, derived via immunoSEQ multiplex PCR, lists solely in-frame clones and lacks some. The table includes approximately 150,000 clones, roughly 10% detected once. Input material: central memory CD4+ T cells from blood. The receptors here all came from a woman aged 40-49 years in good health.

The rearrangement links TRBV11-2 to TRBJ2-1; 12 nucleotides line up with TRBD2. Trimming at V came to 5 bases and at J to 10 bases, leaving 6 bases not matched to a gene. This CDR3 is built from 14 residues. From germline, CDR1 is SGHAT and CDR2 FQNNGV. As DNA, the CDR3 is TGTGCCAGCAGCCCTAGCGGGGGGGCCCCCGAGCAGTTCTTC. Translating it yields CASSPSGGAPEQFF. Together with reference TRBV11-2 and TRBJ2-1, the CDR3 gives the full variable domain: EAGVAQSPRYKIIEKRQSVAFWCNPISGHATLYWYQQILGQGPKLLIQFQNNGVVDDSQLPKDRFSAERLKGVDSTLKIQPAKLEDSAVYLCASSPSGGAPEQFFGPGTRLTVL.

The genes are TRBV5-1 and TRBJ1-2; no reliable D call. This CDR3 is 13 amino acids long. Germline V gene lookup returns CDR1 SGHRS and CDR2 YFSETQ. Deletions cut 5 bases from V and 4 bases from J, with 12 bases between. CDR3 in amino acids: CASRPPDSYGYTF. The CDR3 coding sequence is TGCGCCAGCAGGCCGCCCGACTCCTATGGCTACACCTTC.

The table lists this clone with many counts. The V and J genes are TRBV2 and TRBJ2-3, with TRBD1 matching over 8 bases. With 8 bases clipped from V and 6 bases from J, the junction kept 10 bases outside the gene matches. This CDR3 region has 14 residues. Germline CDR1 and CDR2: SNHLY and FYNNEI. CDR3 bases: TGTGCCAGCGGGGGTACCAGGGGGCCTGATACGCAGTATTTT. As protein: CASGGTRGPDTQYF. Together with reference TRBV2 and TRBJ2-3, the CDR3 gives the full variable domain: EPEVTQTPSHQVTQMGQEVILRCVPISNHLYFYWYRQILGQKVEFLVSFYNNEISEKSEIFDDQFSVERPDGSNFTLKIRSTKLEDSAMYFCASGGTRGPDTQYFGPGTRLTVL.

There are many counts of this clone. The J gene is TRBJ2-5, the V gene TRBV5-4; D perhaps matches TRBD2 (5 bases). Germline V gives CDR1 SGHNT, CDR2 YYREEE (reference sequence). V was pared by 4 bases and J by 4 bases, with 14 bases between. This CDR3 contains 14 residues. The chain's CDR3 is CASSPVGSRETQYF. The CDR3 DNA sequence: TGTGCCAGCAGCCCGGTAGGGAGCAGAGAGACCCAGTACTTC. The full variable domain, completed using reference TRBV5-4 and TRBJ2-5, is ETGVTQSPTHLIKTRGQQVTLRCSSQSGHNTVSWYQQALGQGPQFIFQYYREEENGRGNFPPRFSGLQFPNYSSELNVNALELDDSALYLCASSPVGSRETQYFGPGTRLLVL.